These T cell receptor beta chains were read from a single sample in a study of blood T cell repertoires in COVID-19. Here immunoSEQ multiplex PCR was the method, and the copy in TCRdb shows in-frame clones only, minus some. The sample consists of roughly 190,000 clones, roughly 80% of them appearing once. Sequences were obtained from peripheral blood. These receptor sequences come from a middle-aged woman with COVID-19, enrolled during active disease. Each CDR3 is given with its conserved first and last residue. A D gene is named only where the DNA matches it firmly. Not every row has a clone size; where given, it reads once, few, many or a size class.

>TRBD1|TRBJ1-2|-|TRBV18|12
TGTGCCAGCTCACTAGACAGGGATGGCTACACCTTC
CASSLDRDGYTF
>TRBD1|TRBJ2-5|few|TRBV2|14
TGTGCCAGCAGTTTCGACAGGGGACAAGAGACCCAGTACTTC
CASSFDRGQETQYF
>-|TRBJ1-6|few|TRBV6-5|15
TGTGCCAGCATACGGGGGAACCAATATAATTCACCCCTCCACTTT
CASIRGNQYNSPLHF
>TRBD1|TRBJ1-6|once|TRBV28|15
TGTGCCAGCAGTTCAGGGGGACAGGTACCGTCACCCCTCCACTTT
CASSSGGQVPSPLHF
>-|TRBJ2-3|-|TRBV7-8|15
TGTGCCATTATCGACCTGGGACACAGCACAGATACGCAGTATTTT
CAIIDLGHSTDTQYF
>TRBD1|TRBJ2-3|-|TRBV7-2|14
TGTGCCAGCAGCCGGGGACAGACCACAGATACGCAGTATTTT
CASSRGQTTDTQYF
>-|TRBJ2-7|-|TRBV20-1|15
TGCAGTGCTAGTCCCGGACTGCCCAGCTCCTACGAGCAGTACTTC
CSASPGLPSSYEQYF
>-|TRBJ2-2|few|TRBV2|13
TGTGCCAGCACCGGGGAGCATACCGGGGAGCTGTTTTTT
CASTGEHTGELFF
>-|TRBJ2-7|-|TRBV12-3/TRBV12-4|13
TGTGCCAGCAGTTCGGGGAGCTCCTACGAGCAGTACTTC
CASSSGSSYEQYF
>-|TRBJ1-1|-|TRBV6-5|13
TGTGCCAGCAGTAAGGGAGTTTTCGCTGAAGCTTTCTTT
CASSKGVFAEAFF
>-|TRBJ2-1|-|TRBV6-6|11
TGTGCCAGCAGTGCGGCCCGGGAGCAGTTCTTC
CASSAAREQFF
>TRBD2|TRBJ2-1|-|TRBV29-1|15
TGCAGCGCCGCCCTAGGGGCGGGAGTGATGGATGAGCAGTTCTTC
CSAALGAGVMDEQFF
>-|TRBJ2-2|-|TRBV19|15
TGTGCCAGTAGTATAGTAGGACACCCCACCGGGGAGCTGTTTTTT
CASSIVGHPTGELFF
>-|TRBJ2-1|-|TRBV19|13
TGTGCCAGAAGCGGAGGCTCCTACAATGAGCAGTTCTTC
CARSGGSYNEQFF
>TRBD2|TRBJ2-5|-|TRBV29-1|16
TGCAGCGTTGAAGATCAGGGACTAGTACGGGGGGAGACCCAGTACTTC
CSVEDQGLVRGETQYF
>TRBD2|TRBJ2-3|-|TRBV2|16
TGTGCCAGCATATCGGCCACTAGCGGGAACGCAGATACGCAGTATTTT
CASISATSGNADTQYF
>-|TRBJ1-5|once|TRBV6-5|15
TGTGCCAGCAGGGAGAACAGGGTGCTCAATCAGCCCCAGCATTTT
CASRENRVLNQPQHF
>-|TRBJ1-2|-|TRBV11-2|14
TGTGCCAGCAGCTTCAGGGGCCCTAACTATGGCTACACCTTC
CASSFRGPNYGYTF
>TRBD2|TRBJ2-1|-|TRBV14|17
TGTGCCAGCAGCCCCCGGAGGGGAGGGCTCTCCTACAATGAGCAGTTCTTC
CASSPRRGGLSYNEQFF
>TRBD2|TRBJ2-1|-|TRBV19|14
TGTGCCAGTAGTATGGGACTAGCGGTGAATGAGCAGTTCTTC
CASSMGLAVNEQFF
>TRBD1|TRBJ2-5|-|TRBV14|16
TGTGCCAGCAGCCTGCAAAGACAGGGACCGCAGGAGACCCAGTACTTC
CASSLQRQGPQETQYF
>TRBD1|TRBJ1-5|-|TRBV6-5|15
TGTGCCAGCAGACCACAGGGGTTTCAAGGTCAGCCCCAGCATTTT
CASRPQGFQGQPQHF
>-|TRBJ1-2|-|TRBV21-1|14
TGTGCCAGCAGCTTACAGGACAGGATCTATGGCTACACCTTC
CASSLQDRIYGYTF
>-|TRBJ2-1|-|TRBV6-5|13
TGTGCCAGCAACACCCTACAGATCAATGAGCAGTTCTTC
CASNTLQINEQFF
>-|TRBJ2-7|few|TRBV27|15
TGTGCCAGCAGTTTGTCAGCGGGTCCTTCCTACGAGCAGTACTTC
CASSLSAGPSYEQYF
>TRBD2|TRBJ2-2|-|TRBV28|17
TGTGCCAGCAGTTTGGTCTTGGCGGGAGGGCTAACCGGGGAGCTGTTTTTT
CASSLVLAGGLTGELFF
>-|TRBJ1-1|-|TRBV6-1|14
TGTGCCAGCAGTAAAGCCTTTTTGAACACTGAAGCTTTCTTT
CASSKAFLNTEAFF
>TRBD2|TRBJ2-5|-|TRBV2|15
TGTGCCAGCAGGGGGACTAGCGGGGCTCAAGAGACCCAGTACTTC
CASRGTSGAQETQYF
>-|TRBJ1-5|-|TRBV3-1/TRBV3-2|14
TGTGCCAGCAGCTCAGGGGAAAGTAGACAGCCCCAGCATTTT
CASSSGESRQPQHF
>-|TRBJ2-3|few|TRBV3-1/TRBV3-2|15
TGTGCCAGCAGCCCCACCGGGACTAGCACAGATACGCAGTATTTT
CASSPTGTSTDTQYF
>TRBD1|TRBJ2-1|-|TRBV3-1/TRBV3-2|14
TGTGCCAGCAGCCAAGCTGGGACAGAGAATGAGCAGTTCTTC
CASSQAGTENEQFF
>TRBD1|TRBJ2-3|many|TRBV3-1/TRBV3-2|15
TGTGCCAGCAGCCTTGGACAGGGATGGCCAGATACGCAGTATTTT
CASSLGQGWPDTQYF
>-|TRBJ1-3|-|TRBV7-9|13
TGTGCCAGCAGCTTAACAGGGCCGAACACCATATATTTT
CASSLTGPNTIYF
>-|TRBJ1-1|-|TRBV7-3|13
TGTGCCAGCAGCTTAAAGCCCTTCTCTGAAGCTTTCTTT
CASSLKPFSEAFF
>-|TRBJ1-1|-|TRBV5-4|13
TGTGCCAGCAGCTTGGATCGGGGAACTGAAGCTTTCTTT
CASSLDRGTEAFF
>-|TRBJ2-2|-|TRBV28|13
TGTGCCAGCAGCTCTAGACTTGGCGGGGAGCTGTTTTTT
CASSSRLGGELFF
>-|TRBJ2-3|-|TRBV30|14
TGTGCCTGGAGTGATAATACCTACACAGATACGCAGTATTTT
CAWSDNTYTDTQYF
>-|TRBJ2-1|once|TRBV21-1|18
TGTGCCAGCAGCAAAGATCGGAGGACAGGGGGGAGAGGGAATGAGCAGTTCTTC
CASSKDRRTGGRGNEQFF
>-|TRBJ1-2|-|TRBV4-1|13
TGCGCCAGCAGCCCACAGGGAAACTATGGCTACACCTTC
CASSPQGNYGYTF
>-|TRBJ2-2|-|TRBV12-3/TRBV12-4|13
TGTGCCAGCAGTTTGCGGGATGGCGGGGAGCTGTTTTTT
CASSLRDGGELFF
>TRBD1|TRBJ1-5|-|TRBV29-1|18
TGCAGCAGGAGGTACAGGGGGCGGCCATCGGAGAGCAATCAGCCCCAGCATTTT
CSRRYRGRPSESNQPQHF
>TRBD1|TRBJ1-1|-|TRBV29-1|14
TGCAGCGTTCTCCGCGACAGGGGAAACACTGAAGCTTTCTTT
CSVLRDRGNTEAFF
>-|TRBJ1-1|-|TRBV18|13
TGTGCCAGCTCACCATCCTCGGACACTGAAGCTTTCTTT
CASSPSSDTEAFF
>TRBD2|TRBJ2-3|-|TRBV25-1|16
TGTGCCAGCAGTGAATCAGGGCGGGGGAACACAGATACGCAGTATTTT
CASSESGRGNTDTQYF
>-|TRBJ2-1|-|TRBV27|14
TGTGCCAGCAGTTTATCGCGGACTTACAATGAGCAGTTCTTC
CASSLSRTYNEQFF
>-|TRBJ2-3|-|TRBV30|17
TGTGCCTGGAGTGTATTCGCTTTCGACAGGGAGGAGAATACGCAGTATTTT
CAWSVFAFDREENTQYF
>-|TRBJ1-2|-|TRBV6-5|13
TGTGCCAGCAGTTACGACAGGAACTATGGCTACACCTTC
CASSYDRNYGYTF
>TRBD1|TRBJ2-7|-|TRBV5-1|14
TGCGCCAGCAGCCCCCGGGACAGGGACTACGAGCAGTACTTC
CASSPRDRDYEQYF
>-|TRBJ2-5|-|TRBV5-1|15
TGCGCCAGCAGCCTGGCCGGAGGGCCGAGAGAGACCCAGTACTTC
CASSLAGGPRETQYF
>-|TRBJ2-7|-|TRBV28|14
TGTGCCAGCAGTTTAGATACATCCCAATACGAGCAGTACTTC
CASSLDTSQYEQYF
>-|TRBJ2-7|-|TRBV18|15
TGTGCCAGCTCACCTCCTAGGGGGTTGGGGGTCGAGCAGTACTTC
CASSPPRGLGVEQYF
>TRBD2|TRBJ2-5|-|TRBV18|16
TGTGCCAGCTCGCCAAACCAGCGGGGGGGGCAGGAGACCCAGTACTTC
CASSPNQRGGQETQYF
>-|TRBJ2-5|-|TRBV24-1|15
TGTGCCACCAGTGATCCCGGGAGTCGAAGGGAGACCCAGTACTTC
CATSDPGSRRETQYF
>TRBD1|TRBJ1-5|-|TRBV19|14
TGTGCCAGTATCGACAGGGGATTAAATCAGCCCCAGCATTTT
CASIDRGLNQPQHF
>TRBD1|TRBJ1-4|-|TRBV15|15
TGTGCCACCAGCAGAGGGGACAGGGATCACGAAAAACTGTTTTTT
CATSRGDRDHEKLFF
>-|TRBJ2-2|-|TRBV29-1|12
TGCAGCGTTGGAAGGGGCGGAGGGGAGCTGTTTTTT
CSVGRGGGELFF
>TRBD2|TRBJ2-1|-|TRBV7-9|15
TGTGCCAGCAGCTCCCAGCGGGAGGGTGGCCATGAGCAGTTCTTC
CASSSQREGGHEQFF
>-|TRBJ1-1|-|TRBV5-5|18
TGTGCCAGCAGCCCTAAAACACCAACATCTCACAGGGTGGTGGAAGCTTTCTTT
CASSPKTPTSHRVVEAFF
>TRBD2|TRBJ2-5|-|TRBV13|17
TGTGCCAGCAGCCCCAGTCATAGCGGGACGTACCAAGAGACCCAGTACTTC
CASSPSHSGTYQETQYF